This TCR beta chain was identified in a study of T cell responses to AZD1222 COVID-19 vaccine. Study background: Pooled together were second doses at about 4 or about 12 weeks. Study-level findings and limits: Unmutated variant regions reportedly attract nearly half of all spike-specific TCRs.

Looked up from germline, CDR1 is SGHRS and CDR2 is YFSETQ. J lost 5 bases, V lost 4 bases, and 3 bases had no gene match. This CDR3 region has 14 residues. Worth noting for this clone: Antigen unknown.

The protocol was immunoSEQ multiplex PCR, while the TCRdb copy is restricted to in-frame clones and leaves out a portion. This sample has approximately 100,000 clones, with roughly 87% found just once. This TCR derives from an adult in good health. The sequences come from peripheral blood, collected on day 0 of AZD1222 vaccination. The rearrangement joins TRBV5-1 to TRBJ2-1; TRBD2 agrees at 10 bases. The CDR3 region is CASSGTSAHNEQFF. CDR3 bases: TGCGCCAGCAGCGGGACTAGCGCACACAATGAGCAGTTCTTC.